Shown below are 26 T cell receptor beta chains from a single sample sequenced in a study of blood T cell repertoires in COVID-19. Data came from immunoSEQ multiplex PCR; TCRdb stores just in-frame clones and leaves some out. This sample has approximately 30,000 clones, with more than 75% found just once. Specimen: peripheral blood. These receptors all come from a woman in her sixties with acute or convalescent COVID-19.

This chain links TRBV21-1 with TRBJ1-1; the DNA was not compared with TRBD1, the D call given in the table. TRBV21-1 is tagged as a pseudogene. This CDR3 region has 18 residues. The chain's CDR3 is CASSKDLWTGGEWTEAFF. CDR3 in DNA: TGTGCCAGCAGCAAAGATCTTTGGACAGGGGGCGAGTGGACTGAAGCTTTCTTT.

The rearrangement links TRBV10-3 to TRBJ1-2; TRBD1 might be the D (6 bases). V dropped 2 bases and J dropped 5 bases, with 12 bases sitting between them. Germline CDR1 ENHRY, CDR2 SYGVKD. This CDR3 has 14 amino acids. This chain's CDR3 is CAISEVRTEYGYTF. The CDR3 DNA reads TGTGCCATCAGTGAGGTCAGGACAGAATATGGCTACACCTTC.

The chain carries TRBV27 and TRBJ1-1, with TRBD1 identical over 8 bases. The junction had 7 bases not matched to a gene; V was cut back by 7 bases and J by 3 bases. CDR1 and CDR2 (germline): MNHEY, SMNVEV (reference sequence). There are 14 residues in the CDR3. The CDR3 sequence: CASKTQGAYTEAFF. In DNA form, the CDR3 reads TGTGCCAGCAAGACGCAGGGGGCATACACTGAAGCTTTCTTT.

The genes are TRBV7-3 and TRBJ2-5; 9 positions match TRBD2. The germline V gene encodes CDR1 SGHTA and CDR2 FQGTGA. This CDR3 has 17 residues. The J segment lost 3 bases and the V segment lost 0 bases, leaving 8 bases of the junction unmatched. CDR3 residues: CASSLTGLAGSKETQYF. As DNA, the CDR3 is TGTGCCAGCAGCTTAACGGGGCTAGCGGGATCCAAAGAGACCCAGTACTTC.

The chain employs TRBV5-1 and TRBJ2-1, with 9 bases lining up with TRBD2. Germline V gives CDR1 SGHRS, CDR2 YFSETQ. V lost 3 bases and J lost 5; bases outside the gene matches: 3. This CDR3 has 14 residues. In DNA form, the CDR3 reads TGCGCCAGCAGCTCATCTAGCGGGGACAATGAGCAGTTCTTC. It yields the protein CASSSSSGDNEQFF.

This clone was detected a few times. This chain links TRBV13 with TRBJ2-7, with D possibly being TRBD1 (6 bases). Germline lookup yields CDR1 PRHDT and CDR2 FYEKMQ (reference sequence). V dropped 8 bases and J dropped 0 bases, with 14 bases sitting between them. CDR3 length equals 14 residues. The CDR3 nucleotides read TGTGCCAGCGGTTACAGGGTTAGCTCCTACGAGCAGTACTTC. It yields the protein CASGYRVSSYEQYF.

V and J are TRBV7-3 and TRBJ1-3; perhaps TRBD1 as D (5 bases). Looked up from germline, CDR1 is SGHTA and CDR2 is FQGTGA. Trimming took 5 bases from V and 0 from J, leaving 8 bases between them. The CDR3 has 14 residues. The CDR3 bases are TGTGCCAGCAGCGCGACAGCCTCTGGAAACACCATATATTTT. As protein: CASSATASGNTIYF.

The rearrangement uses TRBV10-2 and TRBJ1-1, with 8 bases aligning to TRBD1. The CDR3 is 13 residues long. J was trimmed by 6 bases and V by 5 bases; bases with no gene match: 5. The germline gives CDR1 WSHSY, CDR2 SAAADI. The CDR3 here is CASSPQGAAEAFF. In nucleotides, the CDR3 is TGCGCCAGCAGTCCCCAGGGGGCGGCTGAAGCTTTCTTT.

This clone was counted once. CDR3 sequence: CASSLGPDQPQHF. As DNA, the CDR3 is TGTGCCAGCAGCTTAGGGCCAGATCAGCCCCAGCATTTT. This chain connects TRBV7-6 to TRBJ1-5; D ambiguous. Trimming shortened V by 1 base and J by 5 bases, and 6 bases separated the two germline ends. The V gene's germline CDR1 is SGHVS and CDR2 FNYEAQ. The CDR3 consists of 13 residues.

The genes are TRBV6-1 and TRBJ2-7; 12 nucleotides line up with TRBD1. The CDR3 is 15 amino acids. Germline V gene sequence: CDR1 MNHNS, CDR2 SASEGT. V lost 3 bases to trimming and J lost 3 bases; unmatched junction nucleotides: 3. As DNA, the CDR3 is TGTGCCAGCAGTGACCGGGACAGGGGGCTCTACGAGCAGTACTTC. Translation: CASSDRDRGLYEQYF.

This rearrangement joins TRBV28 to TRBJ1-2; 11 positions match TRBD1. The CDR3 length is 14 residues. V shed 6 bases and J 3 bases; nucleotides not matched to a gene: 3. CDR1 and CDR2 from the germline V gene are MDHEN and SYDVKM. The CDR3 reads CASRDRGLYYGYTF. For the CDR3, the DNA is TGTGCCAGCAGGGACAGGGGGCTCTACTATGGCTACACCTTC.

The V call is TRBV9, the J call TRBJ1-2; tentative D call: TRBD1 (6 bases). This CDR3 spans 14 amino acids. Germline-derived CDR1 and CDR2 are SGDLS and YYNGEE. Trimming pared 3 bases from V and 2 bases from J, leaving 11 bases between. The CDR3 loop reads CASSAQGNNYGYTF. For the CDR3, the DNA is TGTGCCAGCAGCGCCCAGGGGAACAACTATGGCTACACCTTC.

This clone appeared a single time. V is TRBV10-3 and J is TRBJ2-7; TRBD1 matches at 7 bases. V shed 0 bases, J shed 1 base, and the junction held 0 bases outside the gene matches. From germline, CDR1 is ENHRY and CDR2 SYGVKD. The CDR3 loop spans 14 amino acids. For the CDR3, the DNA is TGTGCCATCAGTGAGTCGACAGGGTCCTACGAGCAGTACTTC. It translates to CAISESTGSYEQYF.

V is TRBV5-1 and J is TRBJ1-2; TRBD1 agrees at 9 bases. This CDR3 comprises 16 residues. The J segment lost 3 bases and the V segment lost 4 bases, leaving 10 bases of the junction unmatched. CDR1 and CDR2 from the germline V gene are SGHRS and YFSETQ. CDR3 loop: CASSPRGDRAHYGYTF. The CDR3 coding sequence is TGCGCCAGCAGCCCCCGCGGGGACAGGGCTCACTATGGCTACACCTTC. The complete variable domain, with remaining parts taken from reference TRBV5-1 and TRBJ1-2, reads KAGVTQTPRYLIKTRGQQVTLSCSPISGHRSVSWYQQTPGQGLQFLFEYFSETQRNKGNFPGRFSGRQFSNSRSEMNVSTLELGDSALYLCASSPRGDRAHYGYTFGSGTRLTVV.

The chain's CDR3 is CSVEDPFDREHGYTF. The CDR3 nucleotides are TGCAGCGTTGAAGATCCCTTTGACAGGGAGCACGGCTACACCTTC. The V call is TRBV29-1, the J call TRBJ1-2; 7 bases fit TRBD1. This CDR3 has 15 amino acids. The V gene's germline CDR1 is SQVTM and CDR2 ANQGSEA. The junction had 12 bases not matched to a gene; V was cut back by 0 bases and J by 8 bases.

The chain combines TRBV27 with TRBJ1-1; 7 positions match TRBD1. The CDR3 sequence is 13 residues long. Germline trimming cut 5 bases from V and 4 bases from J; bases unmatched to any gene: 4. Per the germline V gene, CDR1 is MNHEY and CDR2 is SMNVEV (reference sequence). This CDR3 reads CASSKAGGTEAFF. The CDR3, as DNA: TGTGCCAGCAGTAAAGCAGGGGGCACTGAAGCTTTCTTT.

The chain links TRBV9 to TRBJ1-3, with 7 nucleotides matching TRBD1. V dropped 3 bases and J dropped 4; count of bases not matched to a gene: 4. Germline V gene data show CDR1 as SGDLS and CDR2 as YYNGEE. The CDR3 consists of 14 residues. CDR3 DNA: TGTGCCAGCAGCGAACAGGGGTTCGGAAACACCATATATTTT. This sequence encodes CASSEQGFGNTIYF.

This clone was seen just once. The CDR3 here is CASSPRQFSGNTIYF. The CDR3 DNA is TGTGCCAGCAGCCCCCGACAGTTCTCTGGAAACACCATATATTTT. The chain is built from TRBV11-2 and TRBJ1-3, with D possibly being TRBD1 (5 bases). With 5 bases removed from V and 0 bases from J, the gap between germline ends came to 11 bases. The CDR3 runs 15 residues. Per germline, CDR1 SGHAT and CDR2 FQNNGV.

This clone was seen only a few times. CDR3 region: CASSAGHRTGELFF. Written as DNA, the CDR3 is TGTGCCAGCAGCGCCGGACACCGCACCGGGGAGCTGTTTTTT. The genes are TRBV27 and TRBJ2-2, with TRBD1 as a possible D gene (5 bases). Deletions cut 6 bases from V and 4 bases from J, with 12 bases between. Germline V lookup: CDR1 MNHEY, CDR2 SMNVEV (reference sequence). The CDR3 spans 14 residues.

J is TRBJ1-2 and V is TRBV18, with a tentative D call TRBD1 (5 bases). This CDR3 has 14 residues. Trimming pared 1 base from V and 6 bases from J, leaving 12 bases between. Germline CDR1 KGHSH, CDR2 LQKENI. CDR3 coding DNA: TGTGCCAGCTCACCACGGGCAGGGCTTGATGGCTACACCTTC. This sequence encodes CASSPRAGLDGYTF.

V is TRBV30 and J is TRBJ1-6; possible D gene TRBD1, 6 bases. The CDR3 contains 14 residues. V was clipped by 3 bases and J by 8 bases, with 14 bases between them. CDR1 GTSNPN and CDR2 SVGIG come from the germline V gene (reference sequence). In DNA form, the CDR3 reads TGTGCCTGGAGACAACAGGGAGAGGATTCACCCCTCCACTTT. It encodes CAWRQQGEDSPLHF.

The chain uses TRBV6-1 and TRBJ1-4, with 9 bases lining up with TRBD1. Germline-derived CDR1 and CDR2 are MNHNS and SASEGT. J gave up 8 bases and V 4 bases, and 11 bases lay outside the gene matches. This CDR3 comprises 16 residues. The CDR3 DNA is TGTGCCAGCAGTGCGACATTGGACAGGGGTGGCGAAAAACTGTTTTTT. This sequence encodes CASSATLDRGGEKLFF.

The CDR3 loop reads CASSPTRSNTEAFF. CDR3 coding DNA: TGTGCCAGCTCACCCACCAGATCAAACACTGAAGCTTTCTTT. The chain is built from TRBV18 and TRBJ1-1; no firm D call. CDR1 is KGHSH and CDR2 is LQKENI in the germline V gene. Trimming removed 3 bases from V and 2 bases from J, with 10 bases in between. The CDR3 is 14 amino acids.

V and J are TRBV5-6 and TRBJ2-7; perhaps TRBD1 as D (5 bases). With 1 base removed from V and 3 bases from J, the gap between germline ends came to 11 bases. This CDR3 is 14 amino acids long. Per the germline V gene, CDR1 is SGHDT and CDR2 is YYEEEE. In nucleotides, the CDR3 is TGTGCCAGCAGCTTGACGTGGACAAGCTACGAGCAGTACTTC. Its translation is CASSLTWTSYEQYF. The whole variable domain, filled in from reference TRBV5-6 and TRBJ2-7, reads DAGVTQSPTHLIKTRGQQVTLRCSPKSGHDTVSWYQQALGQGPQFIFQYYEEEERQRGNFPDRFSGHQFPNYSSELNVNALLLGDSALYLCASSLTWTSYEQYFGPGTRLTVT.

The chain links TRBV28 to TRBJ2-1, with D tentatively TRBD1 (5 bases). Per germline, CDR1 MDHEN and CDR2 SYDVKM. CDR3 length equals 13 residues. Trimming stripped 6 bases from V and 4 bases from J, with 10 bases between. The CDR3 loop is CASSDSRYNEQFF. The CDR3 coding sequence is TGTGCCAGCAGCGACAGTCGTTACAATGAGCAGTTCTTC.

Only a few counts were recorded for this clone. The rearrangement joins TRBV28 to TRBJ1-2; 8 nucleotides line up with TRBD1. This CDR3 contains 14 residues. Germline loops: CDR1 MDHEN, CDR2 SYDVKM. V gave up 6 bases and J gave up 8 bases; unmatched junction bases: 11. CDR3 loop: CASSPQDRAGGYTF. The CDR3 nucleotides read TGTGCCAGCAGCCCTCAGGACAGGGCGGGAGGCTACACCTTC.